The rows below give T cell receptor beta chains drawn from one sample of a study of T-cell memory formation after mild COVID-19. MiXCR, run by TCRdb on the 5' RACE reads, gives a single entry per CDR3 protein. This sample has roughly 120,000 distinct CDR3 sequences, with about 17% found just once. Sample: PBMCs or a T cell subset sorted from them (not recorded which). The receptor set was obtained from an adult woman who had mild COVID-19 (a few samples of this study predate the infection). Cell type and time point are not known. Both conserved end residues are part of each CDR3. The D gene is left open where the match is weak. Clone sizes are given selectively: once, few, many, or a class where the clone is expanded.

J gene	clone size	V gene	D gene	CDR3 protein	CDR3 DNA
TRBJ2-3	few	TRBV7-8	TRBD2	CASSLWRGGSRDTQYF	TGTGCCAGCAGCTTATGGAGAGGCGGGAGCAGGGATACGCAGTATTTT
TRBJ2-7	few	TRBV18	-	CASSPEGRAYEQYF	TGTGCCAGCTCTCCAGAGGGCAGAGCCTACGAGCAGTACTTC
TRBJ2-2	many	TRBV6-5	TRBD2	CASSYSKDVGGPGRTGELFF	TGTGCCAGCAGTTACTCGAAGGATGTGGGAGGGCCGGGAAGGACCGGGGAGCTGTTTTTT
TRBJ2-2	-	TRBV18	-	CASSPTQTGELFF	TGTGCCAGCTCACCGACCCAGACCGGGGAGCTGTTTTTT
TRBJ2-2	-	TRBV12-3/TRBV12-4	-	CASSLLSVSGELFF	TGTGCCAGCAGTTTACTGTCGGTCTCCGGGGAGCTGTTTTTT
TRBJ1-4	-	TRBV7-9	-	CASSPTGSGTNEKLFF	TGTGCCAGCAGCCCTACAGGTTCAGGGACTAATGAAAAACTGTTTTTT
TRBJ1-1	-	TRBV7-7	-	CASSMGMGTEAFF	TGTGCCAGCAGCATGGGTATGGGGACAGAAGCTTTCTTT
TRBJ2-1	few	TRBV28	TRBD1	CASSHSIYRGDEQFF	TGTGCCAGCAGCCATTCGATCTACAGGGGCGATGAGCAGTTCTTC
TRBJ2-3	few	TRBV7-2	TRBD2	CASSIFSGRGTDTQYF	TGTGCCAGCAGCATTTTTAGCGGGAGGGGCACAGATACGCAGTATTTT
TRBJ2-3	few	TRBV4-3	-	CASSQAATTDTQYF	TGCGCCAGCAGCCAAGCGGCCACCACAGATACGCAGTATTTT
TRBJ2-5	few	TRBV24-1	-	CATSDSLSGAQYF	TGTGCCACCAGTGATTCCCTTTCGGGAGCCCAGTACTTC
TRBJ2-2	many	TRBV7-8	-	CASSLRERWDTGELFF	TGTGCCAGCAGCCTACGGGAGCGGTGGGACACCGGGGAGCTGTTTTTT
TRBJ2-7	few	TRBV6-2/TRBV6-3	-	CASSYPIDNEQYF	TGTGCCAGCAGTTACCCCATCGACAACGAGCAGTACTTC
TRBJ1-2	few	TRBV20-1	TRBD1	CSARDRQGRGGYTF	TGCAGTGCTAGAGATCGACAGGGGAGAGGAGGCTACACCTTC
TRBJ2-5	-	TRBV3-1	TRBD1	CASSQGVTGQETQYF	TGTGCCAGCAGCCAAGGGGTGACAGGGCAAGAGACCCAGTACTTC
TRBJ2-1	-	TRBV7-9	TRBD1	CASSGRDRFDEQFF	TGTGCCAGCAGTGGAAGGGACAGGTTTGATGAGCAGTTCTTC